The 27 T cell receptor beta chains presented below share a single source sample, sequenced in a study of shared clonotypes between healthy human individuals. Libraries were prepared by immunoSEQ multiplex PCR; TCRdb keeps only in-frame clonotypes and omits some of them. The sample holds a few hundred thousand clones, over 60% seen once. Sequencing was performed on memory CD4+ T cells sorted from blood. The subset denotes: CD45RA-negative fraction. These receptors all stem from a man aged 25 to 45 in good health.

The genes are TRBV28 and TRBJ2-5; unclear D gene. The ends were cut back, 3 bases at V and 5 bases at J, with 10 bases in the middle. The germline V gene encodes CDR1 MDHEN and CDR2 SYDVKM. CDR3 length equals 13 residues. The CDR3 coding sequence is TGTGCCAGCAGTTTGGCGCATGAGGAGACCCAGTACTTC. Translation: CASSLAHEETQYF.

The chain employs TRBV5-8 and TRBJ1-4; 7 bases match TRBD1. Germline CDR1 is SGHTS and CDR2 is YDEGEE. Unmatched junction bases numbered 6, after V lost 4 bases and J lost 6 bases. The CDR3 has 14 amino acids. CDR3 loop: CASSMTGRDEKLFF. DNA for the CDR3: TGTGCCAGCAGCATGACAGGGAGGGATGAAAAACTGTTTTTT.

This clone occurred a few times. The chain uses TRBV28 and TRBJ1-2; 10 nucleotides agree with TRBD1. The CDR3 consists of 16 residues. The V gene end was trimmed by 5 bases and the J gene end by 4 bases; junction bases not matched to a gene: 10. Germline CDR1 and CDR2: MDHEN and SYDVKM. The DNA of the CDR3 is TGTGCCAGCAGTCCACGACGGACAGGGGGAACCTATGGCTACACCTTC. Translation gives CASSPRRTGGTYGYTF.

The gene calls are TRBV18 and TRBJ2-7; a possible D gene is TRBD2 (5 bases). In germline, CDR1 is KGHSH, CDR2 LQKENI. The CDR3 is made up of 14 amino acids. The V and J ends lost 5 bases and 2 bases respectively, with 13 bases between them. CDR3 region: CASSITSITYEQYF. CDR3 nucleotide sequence: TGTGCCAGCTCAATAACTAGTATAACCTACGAGCAGTACTTC.

This clone was observed a single time. V and J are TRBV30 and TRBJ2-7, with D perhaps matching TRBD2 (7 bases). Trimming took 7 bases from V and 7 from J, leaving 23 bases between them. CDR1 and CDR2 from the germline V gene are GTSNPN and SVGIG (reference sequence). The length of the CDR3 is 14 residues. CDR3 in amino acids: CASSGGPILREQYF. CDR3 nucleotide sequence: TGTGCCTCTTCCGGGGGGCCCATACTACGGGAGCAGTACTTC.

CDR3 nucleotides: TGTGCCATCCGTCGGTCAAGTCGTGGGGGGTACAATGAGCAGTTCTTC. It is translated as CAIRRSSRGGYNEQFF. This chain joins TRBV10-3 and TRBJ2-1, with a possible D match to TRBD2 (6 bases). From germline, CDR1 is ENHRY and CDR2 SYGVKD. This CDR3 contains 16 residues. Trimming removed 8 bases from V and 4 bases from J, with 21 bases in between.

V is TRBV28 and J is TRBJ2-2; 11 bases agree with TRBD2. The CDR3 contains 16 residues. The ends lost 6 bases at V and 7 bases at J; junction bases unmatched: 10. Germline V gene data show CDR1 as MDHEN and CDR2 as SYDVKM. Here the CDR3 reads CASSPPGLAAYGELFF. The CDR3 nucleotides are TGTGCCAGCAGCCCTCCGGGACTAGCGGCTTACGGGGAGCTGTTTTTT.

There are a few counts of this clone. The V and J genes are TRBV28 and TRBJ1-5; tentatively, D is TRBD1 (5 bases). The V end lost 7 bases, the J end lost 5 bases, and 15 bases lay between the germline ends. Germline V gene lookup returns CDR1 MDHEN and CDR2 SYDVKM. The length of the CDR3 is 14 residues. The CDR3 DNA is TGTGCCAGCACACGGGGGGGGTTCTATCAGCCCCAGCATTTT. Translating it yields CASTRGGFYQPQHF.

The gene calls are TRBV6-5 and TRBJ1-1; 7 bases line up with TRBD1. The CDR3 spans 12 residues. Germline V gives CDR1 MNHEY, CDR2 SVGAGI. Trimming removed 10 bases from V and 7 bases from J; junction bases left unmatched: 9. The DNA of the CDR3 is TGTGCCACAGCCAGCCGGGACAGTGAAGCTTTCTTT. Residues: CATASRDSEAFF.

This clone was counted a few times. V and J are TRBV9 and TRBJ2-1; TRBD1 matches 7 bases. V was pared by 2 bases and J by 3 bases, with 5 bases of the junction left unmatched. The germline gives CDR1 SGDLS, CDR2 YYNGEE. The CDR3 sequence is 15 residues long. The CDR3 nucleotides are TGTGCCAGCAGCGTTGTGGGACAGAGCTACAATGAGCAGTTCTTC. This encodes CASSVVGQSYNEQFF.

The rearrangement uses TRBV2 and TRBJ1-3; 8 positions match TRBD1. CDR1 SNHLY and CDR2 FYNNEI come from the germline V gene. Trimming cost V 6 bases and J 4 bases; bases outside gene matches: 8. This CDR3 contains 15 residues. The CDR3 nucleotides read TGTGCCAGCAGCGCCGACAGGGGAGCCGGAAACACCATATATTTT. It translates to CASSADRGAGNTIYF.

The rearrangement links TRBV7-6 to TRBJ1-3, with D uncertain. The V end was cut by 3 bases, the J end by 4 bases, with 13 bases between. Germline CDR1 and CDR2: SGHVS and FNYEAQ. This CDR3 contains 15 residues. CDR3 in DNA: TGTGCCAGCAGCTTGGAACAAGGGATGGGAAACACCATATATTTT. It encodes CASSLEQGMGNTIYF.

V is TRBV28 and J is TRBJ1-2; D possibly corresponds to TRBD1 (6 bases). Germline CDR1 and CDR2: MDHEN and SYDVKM. CDR3 length equals 13 residues. The V end was cut by 7 bases, the J end by 8 bases, with 17 bases between. Here the CDR3 DNA reads TGTGCCAGCATTCTGCAGGGGTCGAAAGGCTACACCTTC. It is translated as CASILQGSKGYTF.

This rearrangement joins TRBV14 to TRBJ2-2; D gene unclear. The CDR3 contains 14 residues. V was pared by 0 bases and J by 5 bases, with 7 bases between. Germline CDR1 SGHDN, CDR2 FVKESK. The CDR3 bases are TGTGCCAGCAGCCAAGATTGGGGAACCGGGGAGCTGTTTTTT. It encodes CASSQDWGTGELFF.

This clone was picked up a small number of times. The rearrangement joins TRBV28 to TRBJ1-4; TRBD1 matches 9 bases. In germline, CDR1 is MDHEN, CDR2 SYDVKM. The V and J ends lost 3 bases and 7 bases, in that order; junction bases with no gene match: 9. The CDR3 is made up of 16 amino acids. The CDR3, as DNA: TGTGCCAGCAGTTTTTTACAGGGGGCTACCCGTGAAAAACTGTTTTTT. It codes for CASSFLQGATREKLFF.

This clone has a handful of counts. The chain has TRBV27 and TRBJ2-6; D gene ambiguous. Trimming pared 8 bases from V and 2 bases from J, leaving 10 bases between. This CDR3 contains 14 residues. In germline, CDR1 is MNHEY, CDR2 SMNVEV (reference sequence). CDR3: CASGMMPGANVLTF. CDR3 sequence (DNA): TGTGCCAGCGGCATGATGCCTGGGGCCAACGTCCTGACTTTC.

CDR3 nucleotide sequence: TGTGCCAGCAGCTTCGTCACAGATACGCAGTATTTT. Translating gives CASSFVTDTQYF. This chain links TRBV7-2 with TRBJ2-3; no firm D call. V was shortened by 3 bases and J by 2 bases, with 3 bases between the two germline ends. The germline V gene encodes CDR1 SGHTA and CDR2 FQGNSA. This CDR3 spans 12 amino acids.

This clone was recorded at least ten times. This chain's CDR3 is CASSLYRDRAHNEQFF. CDR3 bases: TGTGCCAGCAGTTTATACCGAGACAGGGCGCATAATGAGCAGTTCTTC. The chain is built from TRBV27 and TRBJ2-1; 7 bases map to TRBD1. The CDR3 covers 16 residues. Germline loops: CDR1 MNHEY, CDR2 SMNVEV (reference sequence). The ends lost 1 base at V and 7 bases at J; junction bases unmatched: 10.

V usage is TRBV5-1 and J usage is TRBJ2-7; 9 bases match TRBD2. The CDR3 totals 15 residues. The V gene end was trimmed by 1 base and the J gene end by 1 base; junction bases not matched to a gene: 3. In germline, CDR1 is SGHRS, CDR2 YFSETQ. The CDR3, as DNA: TGCGCCAGCAGCTTGTTAGCGGGAGAGTCCTACGAGCAGTACTTC. It yields the protein CASSLLAGESYEQYF.

This clone was observed at least ten times. The rearrangement joins TRBV5-1 to TRBJ1-1, with 7 bases lining up with TRBD1. This CDR3 contains 16 residues. Trimming at V came to 7 bases and at J to 1 base, leaving 13 bases not matched to a gene. Germline-derived CDR1 and CDR2 are SGHRS and YFSETQ. The CDR3 DNA reads as TGCGCCAGCGGAAAATTAACAGGGGAAGGGAACACTGAAGCTTTCTTT. Translation: CASGKLTGEGNTEAFF.

The chain combines TRBV2 with TRBJ2-5; 7 nucleotides match TRBD2. V lost 6 bases and J lost 2; bases outside the gene matches: 3. The CDR3 is made up of 13 amino acids. Looked up from germline, CDR1 is SNHLY and CDR2 is FYNNEI. Here the CDR3 DNA reads TGTGCCAGCAGGGCTAGCGGTCAAGAGACCCAGTACTTC. Its translation is CASRASGQETQYF.

The chain joins TRBV21-1 to TRBJ2-7. TRBV21-1 is labeled a pseudogene. This CDR3 spans 13 amino acids. The CDR3 DNA sequence: TGTGCCAGCAGCACTCCTAGGTGGGCAATGGAGTACTTC. It specifies CASSTPRWAMEYF.

The rearrangement uses TRBV5-8 and TRBJ1-1, with 8 positions matching TRBD1. V trimming: 5 bases; J trimming: 0 bases; junction bases outside the gene matches: 3. Looked up from germline, CDR1 is SGHTS and CDR2 is YDEGEE. CDR3 length: 14 amino acids. CDR3 region: CASSPGGMNTEAFF. DNA of the CDR3: TGTGCCAGCAGTCCAGGGGGCATGAACACTGAAGCTTTCTTT.

This clone was seen ten or more times. The V gene is TRBV1, the J gene TRBJ2-3; the D call of TRBD2 is as the table states it, not checked on the DNA. TRBV1 has pseudogene status. This CDR3 is built from 12 residues. Here the CDR3 reads CTSSKLEDTQYF. The CDR3 DNA reads as TGCACCAGCAGCAAACTAGAAGATACGCAGTATTTT.

The chain combines TRBV5-4 with TRBJ2-1; 8 bases match TRBD2. Unmatched junction bases numbered 7, after V lost 4 bases and J lost 4 bases. This CDR3 contains 15 residues. Germline V lookup: CDR1 SGHNT, CDR2 YYREEE (reference sequence). CDR3 loop: CASSRGTSEYNEQFF. The CDR3 nucleotides read TGTGCCAGCAGCCGGGGGACTAGTGAGTACAATGAGCAGTTCTTC.

This chain uses TRBV29-1 with TRBJ2-7; D is unresolved. The CDR3 extends over 14 amino acids. CDR1 and CDR2 from the germline V gene are SQVTM and ANQGSEA. V was cut by 2 bases and J by 6 bases, with 17 bases left in between. The CDR3 DNA reads as TGCAGCGTTGAACCCGGTATTCCTCCTGGCGAGCAGTACTTC. Amino acid sequence: CSVEPGIPPGEQYF.

The chain links TRBV28 to TRBJ2-1, with 12 positions matching TRBD2. J lost 10 bases, V lost 5 bases, and 9 bases had no gene match. The CDR3 covers 15 residues. Germline V gene sequence: CDR1 MDHEN, CDR2 SYDVKM. The CDR3 bases are TGTGCCAGCAGTAAGACTAGCGGGAGAATTGCGGAGCAGTTCTTC. Translation gives CASSKTSGRIAEQFF.